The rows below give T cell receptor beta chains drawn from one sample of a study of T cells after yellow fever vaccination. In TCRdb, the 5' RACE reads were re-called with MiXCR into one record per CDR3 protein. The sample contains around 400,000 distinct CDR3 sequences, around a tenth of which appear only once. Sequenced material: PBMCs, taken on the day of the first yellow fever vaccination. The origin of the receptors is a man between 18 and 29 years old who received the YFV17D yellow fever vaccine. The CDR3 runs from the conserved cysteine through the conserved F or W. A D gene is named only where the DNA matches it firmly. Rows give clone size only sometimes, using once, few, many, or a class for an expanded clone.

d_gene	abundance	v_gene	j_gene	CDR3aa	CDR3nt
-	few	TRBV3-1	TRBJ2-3	CASSQDRAGTDTQYF	TGTGCCAGCAGCCAAGATAGGGCTGGAACAGATACGCAGTATTTT
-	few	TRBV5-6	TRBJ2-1	CASSSTPAEQFF	TGTGCCAGCAGCTCAACTCCAGCCGAGCAGTTCTTC
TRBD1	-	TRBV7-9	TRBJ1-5	CASSRDSHSNQPQHF	TGTGCCAGCAGCCGGGACAGTCATAGCAATCAGCCCCAGCATTTT
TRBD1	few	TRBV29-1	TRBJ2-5	CSATVGQGTRTQYF	TGCAGCGCCACCGTGGGACAGGGGACGCGGACCCAGTACTTC
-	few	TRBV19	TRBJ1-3	CASSISLAGNTIYF	TGTGCCAGTAGTATAAGCCTGGCTGGAAACACCATATATTTT
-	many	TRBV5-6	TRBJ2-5	CASSSGQSLPQYF	TGTGCCAGCAGCTCCGGACAGTCTCTTCCCCAGTACTTC
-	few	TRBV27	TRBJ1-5	CASSQIRDQPQHF	TGTGCCAGCAGCCAAATACGTGATCAGCCCCAGCATTTT
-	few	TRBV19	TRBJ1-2	CASRISLAVYYGYTF	TGTGCCAGTAGGATCTCTTTAGCTGTCTACTATGGCTACACCTTC
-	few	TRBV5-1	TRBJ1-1	CASSLVGAGATEAFF	TGCGCCAGCAGCTTGGTTGGGGCAGGGGCCACTGAAGCTTTCTTT
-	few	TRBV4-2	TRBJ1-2	CASSQPSLTGDYGYTF	TGTGCCAGCAGCCAGCCTTCCCTGACAGGCGACTATGGCTACACCTTC
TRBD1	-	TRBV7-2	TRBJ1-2	CASSLAGQGNGYTF	TGTGCCAGCAGCTTAGCGGGACAGGGAAACGGCTACACCTTC
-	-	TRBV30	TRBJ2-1	CAWTPPGRGHEQFF	TGTGCCTGGACCCCGCCGGGCAGAGGGCATGAGCAGTTCTTC
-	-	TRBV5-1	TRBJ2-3	CASSLIDLDTDTQYF	TGCGCCAGCAGCTTGATCGACCTCGACACAGATACGCAGTATTTT
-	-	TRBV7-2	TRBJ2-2	CASTHRTERSPGELFF	TGTGCCAGCACCCATAGGACAGAGCGGTCCCCCGGGGAGCTGTTTTTT
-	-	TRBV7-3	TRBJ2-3	CASSARPGDTQYF	TGTGCCAGCAGCGCCCGGCCAGGGGATACGCAGTATTTT
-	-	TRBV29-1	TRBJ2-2	CSVSGGGGELFF	TGCAGCGTTTCCGGGGGTGGCGGGGAGCTGTTTTTT
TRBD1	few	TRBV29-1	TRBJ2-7	CSVDRRISTEQYF	TGCAGCGTGGACAGGAGAATTTCTACGGAGCAGTACTTC
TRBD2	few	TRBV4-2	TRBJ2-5	CASSMAGGNRVQYF	TGTGCCAGCAGCATGGCGGGGGGGAATAGGGTACAGTACTTC
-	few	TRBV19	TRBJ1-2	CASSIAGPNYGYTF	TGTGCCAGTAGTATAGCCGGGCCGAACTATGGCTACACCTTC
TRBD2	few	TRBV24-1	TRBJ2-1	CATSGAGSSYNEQFF	TGTGCCACCAGTGGAGCGGGGAGCTCCTACAATGAGCAGTTCTTC
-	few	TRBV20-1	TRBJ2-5	CSASQSTQTQYF	TGCAGTGCTAGTCAATCTACCCAGACCCAGTACTTC
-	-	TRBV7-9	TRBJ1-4	CASSFEAEKLFF	TGTGCCAGCAGCTTTGAAGCGGAAAAACTGTTTTTT
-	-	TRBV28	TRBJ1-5	CASSQYNQPQHF	TGTGCCAGCAGCCAATACAATCAGCCCCAGCATTTT
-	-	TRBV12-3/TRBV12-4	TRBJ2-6	CASSPIVSSGANVLTF	TGTGCCAGCAGTCCCATCGTGAGCTCTGGGGCCAACGTCCTGACTTTC
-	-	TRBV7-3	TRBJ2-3	CASSSGRTLLRPDTQYF	TGTGCCAGCAGCTCGGGACGGACCCTTCTAAGGCCGGATACGCAGTATTTT
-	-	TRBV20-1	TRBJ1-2	CSAGGSGYTF	TGCAGTGCAGGGGGATCTGGCTACACCTTC
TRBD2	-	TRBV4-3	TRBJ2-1	CASSQPMAGGYNEQFF	TGCGCCAGCAGCCAACCGATGGCGGGGGGGTACAATGAGCAGTTCTTC
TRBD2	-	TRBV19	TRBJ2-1	CASIRTSGSNEQFF	TGTGCCAGTATTCGGACTAGCGGGTCCAATGAGCAGTTCTTC
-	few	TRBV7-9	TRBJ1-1	CASSPERGSLPAFF	TGTGCCAGCAGCCCAGAACGAGGAAGCCTCCCAGCTTTCTTT
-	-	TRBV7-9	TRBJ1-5	CASSLDAQPQHF	TGTGCCAGCAGCTTAGATGCGCAGCCCCAGCATTTT
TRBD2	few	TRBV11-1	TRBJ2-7	CASSLEWASGLGEQYF	TGTGCCAGCAGCTTAGAGTGGGCTAGCGGGCTTGGCGAGCAGTACTTC
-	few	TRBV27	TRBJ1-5	CASSGGGGLSQPQHF	TGTGCCAGCAGTGGGGGTGGGGGTCTCAGTCAGCCCCAGCATTTT
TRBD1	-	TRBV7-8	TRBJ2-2	CASSLRDRGLAGELFF	TGTGCCAGCAGCCTCCGGGACAGGGGGTTAGCGGGGGAGCTGTTTTTT
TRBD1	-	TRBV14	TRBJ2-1	CASSQGRTGELYNEQFF	TGTGCCAGCAGCCAAGGTCGGACAGGGGAGCTATACAATGAGCAGTTCTTC
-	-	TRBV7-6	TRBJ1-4	CASSLRAGGGEKLFF	TGTGCCAGCAGCCTCCGGGCCGGGGGAGGTGAAAAACTGTTTTTT
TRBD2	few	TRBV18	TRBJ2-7	CASSPPGSGTLYEQYF	TGTGCCAGCTCACCACCGGGAAGCGGGACCCTTTACGAGCAGTACTTC
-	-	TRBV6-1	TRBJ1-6	CASSREFGNSPLHF	TGTGCCAGCAGCAGGGAGTTTGGAAATTCACCCCTCCACTTT
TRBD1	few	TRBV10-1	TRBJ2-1	CASSEATWDRQDEQFF	TGCGCCAGCAGTGAGGCGACCTGGGACAGGCAGGATGAGCAGTTCTTC
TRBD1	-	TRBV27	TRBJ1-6	CASSPRDRGFGQPLHF	TGTGCCAGCAGTCCCCGGGACAGGGGGTTCGGTCAGCCCCTCCACTTT
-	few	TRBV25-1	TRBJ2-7	CASSGTASSYEQYF	TGTGCCAGCAGTGGGACAGCAAGCTCCTACGAGCAGTACTTC
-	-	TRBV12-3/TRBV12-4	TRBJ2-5	CASSFPQETQYF	TGTGCCAGCAGTTTTCCTCAAGAGACCCAGTACTTC